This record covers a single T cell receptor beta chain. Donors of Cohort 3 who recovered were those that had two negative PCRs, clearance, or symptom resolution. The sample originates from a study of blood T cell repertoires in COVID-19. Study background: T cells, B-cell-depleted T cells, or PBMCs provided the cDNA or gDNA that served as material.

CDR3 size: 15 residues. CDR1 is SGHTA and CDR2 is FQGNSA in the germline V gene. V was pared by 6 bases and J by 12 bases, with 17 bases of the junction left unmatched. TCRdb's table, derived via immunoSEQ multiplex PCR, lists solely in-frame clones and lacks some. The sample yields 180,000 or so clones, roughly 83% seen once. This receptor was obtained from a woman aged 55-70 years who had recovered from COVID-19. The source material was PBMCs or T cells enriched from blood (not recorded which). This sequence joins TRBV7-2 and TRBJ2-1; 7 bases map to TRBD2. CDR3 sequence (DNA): TGTGCCAGCAGGGTCTCGAGCCTCGGGGGGAGGTTGCAGTTCTTC. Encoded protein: CASRVSSLGGRLQFF.